A single sample is the source of the 32 T cell receptor beta chains below, sequenced in a study of blood T cell repertoires in COVID-19. Assay used: immunoSEQ multiplex PCR; TCRdb lists only in-frame clones, some missing. This sample yields hundreds of thousands of clones, of which 86% are seen a single time; about 2.2% belongs to the top ten. The specimen was peripheral blood. The receptors stem from a woman between 50 and 59 years old with acute or convalescent COVID-19.

V usage is TRBV7-2 and J usage is TRBJ2-2; maybe TRBD1 (6 bases). CDR1 is SGHTA, CDR2 FQGNSA, per germline. V was pared by 1 base and J by 6 bases, with 9 bases between. The CDR3 has 14 residues. CDR3 DNA sequence: TGTGCCAGCAGCTTAGTAGAGGGGGCCGGGGAGCTGTTTTTT. It specifies CASSLVEGAGELFF.

V usage is TRBV28 and J usage is TRBJ1-1; D might be TRBD1 (6 bases). Deletions cut 6 bases from V and 1 base from J, with 18 bases between. Germline CDR1 and CDR2: MDHEN and SYDVKM. The CDR3 contains 16 residues. The CDR3 sequence is CASRNGGAKPNTEAFF. Here the CDR3 DNA reads TGTGCCAGCAGAAATGGGGGGGCGAAACCGAACACTGAAGCTTTCTTT.

This chain uses TRBV14 with TRBJ1-1, with 10 bases matching TRBD1. V was pared by 5 bases and J by 4 bases, with 4 bases of the junction left unmatched. CDR1 and CDR2 from the germline V gene are SGHDN and FVKESK. This CDR3 region has 14 residues. The DNA for the CDR3 is TGTGCCAGCAGCACGACAGGGGGCGTCACTGAAGCTTTCTTT. It is translated as CASSTTGGVTEAFF.

This chain connects TRBV24-1 to TRBJ1-5; TRBD1 is a possible D gene (5 bases). Germline V gene sequence: CDR1 KGHDR, CDR2 SFDVKD. V was shortened by 7 bases and J by 6 bases, with 12 bases between the two germline ends. The CDR3 contains 13 residues. The CDR3 loop is CATSGGGTQPQHF. CDR3 DNA: TGTGCCACCAGCGGCGGGGGGACTCAGCCCCAGCATTTT.

The chain is built from TRBV27 and TRBJ2-3; tentatively, D is TRBD2 (5 bases). The V end lost 3 bases, the J end lost 1 base, and 11 bases lay between the germline ends. CDR1 and CDR2 (germline): MNHEY, SMNVEV (reference sequence). The CDR3 has 15 amino acids. The DNA of the CDR3 is TGTGCCAGCAGTTTCCGGGATGTTGGCACAGATACGCAGTATTTT. This codes for CASSFRDVGTDTQYF.

This clone was recorded once. V and J are TRBV5-4 and TRBJ1-4; D is perhaps TRBD1 (5 bases). The V gene lost 3 bases and the J gene lost 0 bases, with 12 bases spanning the gap. The CDR3 has 16 residues. Germline V gives CDR1 SGHNT, CDR2 YYREEE (reference sequence). Written as DNA, the CDR3 is TGTGCCAGCAGCTCTACAGGTGGGGCAACTAATGAAAAACTGTTTTTT. Translation: CASSSTGGATNEKLFF.

V usage is TRBV5-1 and J usage is TRBJ2-7; 7 bases fit TRBD1. In germline, CDR1 is SGHRS, CDR2 YFSETQ. The junction had 4 bases not matched to a gene; V was cut back by 4 bases and J by 0 bases. This CDR3 contains 14 residues. CDR3 sequence reads: CASSLTGISYEQYF. The CDR3, as DNA: TGCGCCAGCAGCCTGACAGGGATCTCCTACGAGCAGTACTTC. Full variable domain (remainder filled in from reference TRBV5-1 and TRBJ2-7): KAGVTQTPRYLIKTRGQQVTLSCSPISGHRSVSWYQQTPGQGLQFLFEYFSETQRNKGNFPGRFSGRQFSNSRSEMNVSTLELGDSALYLCASSLTGISYEQYFGPGTRLTVT.

The chain recombines TRBV7-2 with TRBJ2-3, with 8 positions matching TRBD2. Germline V lookup: CDR1 SGHTA, CDR2 FQGNSA. This CDR3 comprises 13 residues. Unmatched junction bases numbered 2, after V lost 3 bases and J lost 6 bases. CDR3 coding DNA: TGTGCCAGCAGCTTCCGGGGGGGGGATACGCAGTATTTT. This gives the protein CASSFRGGDTQYF.

The gene calls are TRBV6-5 and TRBJ2-1; D perhaps matches TRBD2 (5 bases). This CDR3 has 14 residues. Germline CDR1 and CDR2: MNHEY and SVGAGI. Trimming took off 7 bases at V and 9 bases at J, with 19 bases between the two ends. The CDR3 protein is CASTRQRTGSEQFF. CDR3 nucleotide sequence: TGTGCCAGCACCCGGCAGCGGACGGGGAGTGAGCAGTTCTTC.

The chain uses TRBV3-1 (or the pseudogene TRBV3-2) and TRBJ1-6, with TRBD1 identical over 10 bases. The V and J ends lost 1 base and 10 bases, in that order; junction bases with no gene match: 13. CDR1 is LGHDT, CDR2 YNNKEL, per germline (reference sequence). The CDR3 length is 18 residues. The CDR3, as DNA: TGTGCCAGCAGCCAAGCGAGCCGGGACAGGGGCTGGGGATCACCCCTCCACTTT. Protein: CASSQASRDRGWGSPLHF.

The rearrangement uses TRBV5-1 and TRBJ2-1; TRBD2 aligns across 10 bases. The junction had 4 bases not matched to a gene; V was cut back by 5 bases and J by 2 bases. The length of the CDR3 is 15 residues. Germline-derived CDR1 and CDR2 are SGHRS and YFSETQ. As DNA, the CDR3 is TGCGCCAGCAGTCTCGGGACTAGCGCCTACAATGAGCAGTTCTTC. It specifies CASSLGTSAYNEQFF. The entire variable domain, with the rest obtained from reference TRBV5-1 and TRBJ2-1, is as follows: KAGVTQTPRYLIKTRGQQVTLSCSPISGHRSVSWYQQTPGQGLQFLFEYFSETQRNKGNFPGRFSGRQFSNSRSEMNVSTLELGDSALYLCASSLGTSAYNEQFFGPGTRLTVL.

The rearrangement links TRBV5-8 to TRBJ2-5; D is undetermined. The CDR3 contains 11 residues. Trimming took off 2 bases at V and 5 bases at J, with 4 bases between the two ends. Per the germline V gene, CDR1 is SGHTS and CDR2 is YDEGEE. The CDR3 nucleotides read TGTGCCAGCAGCTTCCGGGAGACCCAGTACTTC. Translated: CASSFRETQYF.

The V call is TRBV7-2, the J call TRBJ2-3; D call uncertain. CDR1 and CDR2 from the germline V gene are SGHTA and FQGNSA. V lost 5 bases and J 1 base, leaving 13 bases between the germline ends. The CDR3 contains 15 residues. The CDR3 is CASSAHGLGTDTQYF. CDR3 in DNA: TGTGCCAGCAGCGCACACGGCCTAGGCACAGATACGCAGTATTTT.

For the CDR3, the DNA is TGTGCCAGCAGTTCCGGACAGGGCATTCTCTATGGCTACACCTTC. Encoded protein: CASSSGQGILYGYTF. The V call is TRBV27, the J call TRBJ1-2; 8 positions match TRBD1. Unmatched junction bases numbered 8, after V lost 4 bases and J lost 4 bases. This CDR3 spans 15 amino acids. The germline gives CDR1 MNHEY, CDR2 SMNVEV (reference sequence).

This sequence joins TRBV2 and TRBJ2-7, with TRBD1 matching over 8 bases. Unmatched junction bases numbered 10, after V lost 10 bases and J lost 5 bases. CDR3 length equals 13 residues. The V gene's germline CDR1 is SNHLY and CDR2 FYNNEI. The CDR3 coding sequence is TGTGCCAAAAGGACAGGGATTGAGGACGAGCAGTACTTC. Protein sequence: CAKRTGIEDEQYF. The whole variable domain, remainder taken from reference TRBV2 and TRBJ2-7, is EPEVTQTPSHQVTQMGQEVILRCVPISNHLYFYWYRQILGQKVEFLVSFYNNEISEKSEIFDDQFSVERPDGSNFTLKIRSTKLEDSAMYFCAKRTGIEDEQYFGPGTRLTVT.

This rearrangement joins TRBV30 to TRBJ2-1, with TRBD2 matching 11 bases. The trim removed 7 bases at V and 4 bases at J, leaving 12 bases unmatched. The CDR3 loop spans 16 amino acids. Germline V lookup: CDR1 GTSNPN, CDR2 SVGIG (reference sequence). CDR3: CALQSISGGAYNEQFF. The CDR3, as DNA: TGTGCCTTACAATCTATTAGCGGGGGGGCGTACAATGAGCAGTTCTTC.

The chain links TRBV4-3 to TRBJ2-1; TRBD1 matches 7 bases. Germline assignment: CDR1 LGHNA and CDR2 YSLEER. This CDR3 comprises 15 residues. With 4 bases clipped from V and 5 bases from J, the junction kept 8 bases outside the gene matches. The CDR3 sequence is CASSPRQGVNNEQFF. The CDR3 region has the DNA TGCGCCAGCAGCCCTCGCCAGGGGGTTAACAATGAGCAGTTCTTC.

The chain has TRBV6-5 and TRBJ1-6, with 9 bases that match TRBD1. The ends lost 2 bases at V and 13 bases at J; junction bases unmatched: 9. From germline, CDR1 is MNHEY and CDR2 SVGAGI. This CDR3 has 15 amino acids. CDR3 in DNA: TGTGCCAGCAGTTACGGACAGGGGTGGCAATTCCCCCTCCACTTT. Its protein product is CASSYGQGWQFPLHF.

The chain uses TRBV19 and TRBJ2-1; TRBD2 aligns across 14 bases. V lost 5 bases, J lost 8 bases, and 5 bases stayed unmatched. The CDR3 spans 15 residues. Germline CDR1 is LNHDA and CDR2 is SQIVND (reference sequence). CDR3: CASSWGTSGRYEQFF. CDR3 bases: TGTGCCAGTAGTTGGGGGACTAGCGGGAGATATGAGCAGTTCTTC.

J is TRBJ1-1 and V is TRBV5-4, with a possible D match to TRBD1 (6 bases). The CDR3 has 15 residues. Trimming left V 4 bases short and J 4 bases short, with 17 bases between. CDR1 SGHNT and CDR2 YYREEE come from the germline V gene (reference sequence). CDR3 nucleotides: TGTGCCAGCAGCCTGAATGTCGGCAGGGGCACTGAAGCTTTCTTT. Encoded protein: CASSLNVGRGTEAFF.

The genes are TRBV19 and TRBJ2-6, with 12 bases that match TRBD2. The junction had 14 bases not matched to a gene; V was cut back by 5 bases and J by 12 bases. Germline CDR1 LNHDA, CDR2 SQIVND (reference sequence). This CDR3 has 17 amino acids. The CDR3 sequence: CASSPIGLAGFSGVLTF. The CDR3 coding sequence is TGTGCCAGTAGTCCAATAGGACTAGCGGGGTTCTCTGGCGTCCTGACTTTC.

The rearrangement links TRBV6-4 to TRBJ2-6; the match to TRBD2 covers 7 bases. The germline V gene has CDR1 MRHNA and CDR2 SNTAGT. The CDR3 consists of 16 residues. After removal of 3 bases from V and 2 bases from J, the junction contained 4 bases not matched to a gene. The CDR3 DNA reads as TGTGCCAGCAGTGAATTGGGAGGGGCTGGGGCCAACGTCCTGACTTTC. Amino acid sequence: CASSELGGAGANVLTF.

This chain links TRBV5-1 with TRBJ2-1; TRBD1 matches 7 bases. The ends lost 4 bases at V and 4 bases at J; junction bases unmatched: 2. The CDR3 loop spans 13 amino acids. Germline CDR1 SGHRS, CDR2 YFSETQ. CDR3 amino acids: CASSPDRYNEQFF. The CDR3 DNA sequence: TGCGCCAGCAGCCCGGACAGGTACAATGAGCAGTTCTTC.

The V call is TRBV4-3, the J call TRBJ1-5, with a tentative D call TRBD1 (5 bases). The length of the CDR3 is 16 residues. V was trimmed by 0 bases and J by 7 bases, leaving 16 bases between them. In germline, CDR1 is LGHNA, CDR2 YSLEER. CDR3 in amino acids: CASSQDWQGPGQPQHF. As DNA, the CDR3 is TGCGCCAGCAGCCAAGATTGGCAGGGCCCCGGGCAGCCCCAGCATTTT.

The chain is built from TRBV19 and TRBJ1-6; 11 nucleotides align to TRBD1. The CDR3 extends over 14 amino acids. From germline, CDR1 is LNHDA and CDR2 SQIVND (reference sequence). Trimming at V came to 7 bases and at J to 6 bases, leaving 2 bases not matched to a gene. CDR3 in amino acids: CASKDRGPNSPLHF. DNA for the CDR3: TGTGCCAGTAAGGACAGGGGGCCTAATTCACCCCTCCACTTT.

This chain uses TRBV19 with TRBJ2-5; TRBD2 matches at 11 bases. J lost 5 bases, V lost 5 bases, and 13 bases had no gene match. The CDR3 spans 17 residues. In germline, CDR1 is LNHDA, CDR2 SQIVND (reference sequence). The DNA for the CDR3 is TGTGCCAGTAGTGGAACTAGCGGGGGAAGCCTTGGGGAGACCCAGTACTTC. Protein product: CASSGTSGGSLGETQYF. The full variable domain, completed using reference TRBV19 and TRBJ2-5, is DGGITQSPKYLFRKEGQNVTLSCEQNLNHDAMYWYRQDPGQGLRLIYYSQIVNDFQKGDIAEGYSVSREKKESFPLTVTSAQKNPTAFYLCASSGTSGGSLGETQYFGPGTRLLVL.

The chain couples TRBV4-1 to TRBJ1-4; 7 positions match TRBD1. Germline CDR1 is MGHRA and CDR2 is YSYEKL. V shed 0 bases, J shed 4 bases, and the junction held 8 bases outside the gene matches. The CDR3 contains 17 residues. Here the CDR3 DNA reads TGCGCCAGCAGCCAAGAGAGGACGAGACAGGGTAATGAAAAACTGTTTTTT. Its translation: CASSQERTRQGNEKLFF.

This chain connects TRBV6-2 or TRBV6-3 to TRBJ2-7; no reliable D call. V shed 6 bases and J shed 0 bases, with 15 bases lying between them. The CDR3 is 15 residues long. In germline, CDR1 is MNHEY, CDR2 SVGEGT. The CDR3 reads CASSSPFTNSYEQYF. In DNA form, the CDR3 reads TGTGCCAGCAGCTCACCATTCACAAACTCCTACGAGCAGTACTTC.

J is TRBJ2-7 and V is TRBV5-1; the match to TRBD1 covers 8 bases. This CDR3 is 14 amino acids long. V was pared by 4 bases and J by 5 bases, with 8 bases of the junction left unmatched. From germline, CDR1 is SGHRS and CDR2 YFSETQ. CDR3 nucleotide sequence: TGCGCCAGCAGCACTCGACAGGGGCGAGACGAGCAGTACTTC. Encoded protein: CASSTRQGRDEQYF.

The chain employs TRBV7-9 and TRBJ2-3; 8 nucleotides line up with TRBD1. Germline-derived CDR1 and CDR2 are SEHNR and FQNEAQ (reference sequence). V shed 5 bases, J shed 4 bases, and the junction held 11 bases outside the gene matches. This CDR3 is 16 amino acids long. CDR3 bases: TGTGCCAGCAGCACGCGGACAGGGTCGGTCGCAGATACGCAGTATTTT. Translated: CASSTRTGSVADTQYF.

The chain has TRBV2 and TRBJ2-7, with 8 positions matching TRBD1. This CDR3 contains 14 residues. V lost 2 bases to trimming and J lost 3 bases; unmatched junction nucleotides: 3. In germline, CDR1 is SNHLY, CDR2 FYNNEI. The CDR3 DNA follows: TGTGCCAGCAGTGAACAGGGGGCAGTCTACGAGCAGTACTTC. Translating gives CASSEQGAVYEQYF.

This chain connects TRBV6-5 to TRBJ1-4, with D uncertain. The length of the CDR3 is 11 residues. CDR1 MNHEY and CDR2 SVGAGI come from the germline V gene. Trimming stripped 10 bases from V and 7 bases from J, with 10 bases between. CDR3 region: CATGSVEKLFF. In nucleotides, the CDR3 is TGTGCCACGGGGTCCGTTGAAAAACTGTTTTTT.